The clone carrying this TCR beta chain was found a few times. Its specificity is not known. Additional DNA sequences in this sample encode the identical CDR3. The trim removed 1 base at V and 0 bases at J, leaving 5 bases unmatched. The CDR3 sequence is 16 residues long. From germline, CDR1 is SGHRS and CDR2 YFSETQ. These data originate in a study of cytomegalovirus exposure and HLA in healthy donors. PCR involved 60 Vbeta and 13 Jbeta primers. Using immunoSEQ multiplex PCR, the repertoire was profiled, and TCRdb retains in-frame clones only, with some absent. This table has around 160,000 clones, approximately 79% appearing once. Study outcomes and limitations: V- and J-gene trimming of TCR beta was linked (in a later analysis) to a missense DCLRE1C variant. The HLA-A and HLA-B alleles of most subjects were reportedly predicted accurately from TCR beta sequences. With further analysis later on, most CMV-associated TCR beta chains appeared HLA-restricted.

The origin of this receptor is a woman in her thirties or forties in good health and CMV-seropositive. Sequenced: PBMCs. The chain joins TRBV5-1 to TRBJ1-1; the match to TRBD1 covers 8 bases. CDR3 region: CASSLTGGGVNTEAFF. The CDR3, as DNA: TGCGCCAGCAGCTTGACAGGGGGTGGGGTGAACACTGAAGCTTTCTTT.